This TCR beta chain was obtained from a study of Graves' ophthalmopathy and Graves' hyperthyroidism. Scientists amplified the TCR beta CDR3 regions from RNA transcripts. HTBI-primed first-round RT-PCR preceded second-round multiplex PCR. Each CDR3 protein is one row after TCRdb ran MiXCR on the multiplex PCR reads. Among about 410,000 distinct CDR3 sequences listed, approximately 20% were seen once. PBMCs came from approximately 10 ml of fresh peripheral blood. General study points: The model flagged ophthalmopathy progression at more than 70% sensitivity and roughly 72% specificity. Appearing in blood as well were most expanded thyroid clonotypes above 0.001 frequency.

With 7 bases clipped from V and 1 base from J, the junction kept 13 bases outside the gene matches. The CDR3 covers 19 residues. Germline V gene data show CDR1 as LNHDA and CDR2 as SQIVND (reference sequence). This clonotype was seen at least ten times. Its antigen is as yet unknown. The sequence was collected from a woman aged 18-30 years with Graves' ophthalmopathy. The chain has TRBV19 and TRBJ2-6; 10 bases are a match to TRBD1. The sample was peripheral blood. For the CDR3, the DNA is TGTGCCAGTACCCCCCGGCGGGACAGGGGCCTTTCTGGGGCCAACGTCCTGACTTTC. Its protein product is CASTPRRDRGLSGANVLTF.